Given below is one TCR beta chain in context. Its specific antigen is unknown. Per-nucleotide qualities are absent, and no much larger clonotype sits a single base away. This entry belongs to a study of T cells in localized non-small cell lung cancer (dated by TCRdb to the early 2020s). Some background on the complete study: The study examined T cell repertoires in 200 to 300 patients with early-stage NSCLC and compared tumors with uninvolved tumor-adjacent lungs. All 220 or so NSCLC patients in the cohort were treatment-naive and had localized lung tumors that were resected. The mean age of the NSCLC patients was less than 70 years, with 120 to 150 men and about a hundred women. General findings and caveats noted by the study authors: Because of the exploratory design, TCR variables were selected using unadjusted p-values without false-discovery rate correction. Uninvolved tumor-adjacent lung showed the highest T cell clonality, higher than tumor, which suggests more focused antigenic responses in the uninvolved tumor-adjacent lung. Higher T cell density in blood was associated with longer overall survival, whereas higher clonality in adjacent lung was associated with shorter survival. Because multi-region tumor sequencing was not done, intratumor heterogeneity could not be ruled out. A median of about 50 of the top 100 tumor clones turned up in the paired uninvolved adjacent lung, and approximately 30 of those clones also ranked among the top 100 of that same adjacent lung.

The immunoSEQ Assay was used to sequence TCR beta CDR3 regions from DNA. Per the source publication's procedure: To compute T cell density, TCR beta template counts were normalized to usable DNA, which was estimated by amplifying housekeeping genes. Richness was estimated using the preseqR package, with extrapolation to 400,000 templates for PBMC samples and to 120,000 templates for tissue samples. Clonality was defined by subtracting Pielou's evenness from one. To identify tissue-enriched TCRs, differential abundance testing was run on productive amino-acid clonotypes with a minimum total count of 5 and an alpha of 0.1. The Jaccard Index and the Morisita Overlap Index were used to measure repertoire overlap between compartments. GLIPH grouped TCR beta CDR3s together with public tetramer-defined viral CDR3s, and a viral motif had to include at least three viral sequences and also show V-gene enrichment. TCRdb mirrors the immuneACCESS table, restricted to in-frame sequences. Some clones are absent from its copies; in checked studies, under half trace to an unresolved V gene, and the reason for the others is unknown. V, J and clone size are those of that table, while D and trimming were read from the DNA. In all, the sample holds 25,000 or so clones, and roughly 90% of those were seen once. The ten largest clones represent 6% to 6.5% of the sample.

At diagnosis, peripheral blood, uninvolved tumor-adjacent lung and tumor were collected and stored as a combination of fresh-frozen and FFPE material. For TCR repertoire profiling, blood samples were analyzed in the form of peripheral blood mononuclear cells. This sample comprised PBMCs, obtained before any cancer treatment. This sequence was found in a man aged 35-75 years with stage II lung adenocarcinoma.

Read as DNA, the sequence is TGTGCCAGCAGTGAAGTGGGGAGACAATACAACGTCCTGACTTTC. Translated, this is CASSEVGRQYNVLTF. The receptor chain draws on TRBV2 and TRBJ2-6; TRBD2 could be the D gene, as 5 bases match. The CDR3 goes from the cysteine to the phenylalanine over 15 residues. Only CDR3 DNA is held: 45 bases, read in frame from base 1. V is cut by 1 base and J by 9 bases, and the space between the germline ends is 13 bases. From a lookup of the germline V gene, CDR1 and CDR2 are SNHLY and FYNNEI. The full variable domain, with segments outside the CDR3 supplied by the reference TRBV2 and TRBJ2-6 proteins, appears as EPEVTQTPSHQVTQMGQEVILRCVPISNHLYFYWYRQILGQKVEFLVSFYNNEISEKSEIFDDQFSVERPDGSNFTLKIRSTKLEDSAMYFCASSEVGRQYNVLTFGAGSRLTVL.